By share, the clone carrying this T cell receptor (beta chain) counts as large. The data derive from a study of T cells in localized non-small cell lung cancer. Trimming took 7 bases from V and 9 from J, leaving 19 bases between them. This CDR3 comprises 15 residues. The V gene's germline CDR1 is SGHNT and CDR2 YENEEA. Here immunoSEQ multiplex PCR was the method, and the copy in TCRdb shows in-frame clones only, minus some. The profile covers 1,100 to 1,500 clones, with roughly 25% appearing a single time and 8.1% taken by the ten largest. The clonotype comes from a man between 35 and 75 years old with stage II lung adenocarcinoma. The chain joins TRBV11-3 to TRBJ1-6, with D possibly being TRBD1 (6 bases). Sequencing was performed on lung tumor tissue, taken before any cancer treatment. Here the CDR3 reads CASTQGRGVGSPLHF. DNA of the CDR3: TGTGCCAGCACCCAGGGCAGGGGCGTAGGTTCACCCCTCCACTTT.